Below, 28 T cell receptor beta chains from the same sample are listed, as sequenced in a study of cytomegalovirus exposure and HLA in healthy donors (dated by TCRdb to about 2017). The library was produced with the immunoSEQ multiplex PCR assay. A mixture of 60 forward primers for TCR Vbeta segments and 13 reverse primers for TCR Jbeta segments was used in the multiplex PCR. Held by TCRdb, this immuneACCESS table contains in-frame sequences only and omits some clones. Under half of the omission traces to an unresolved V gene where checked; the cause of the rest is unknown. The sample yields tens of thousands of clones; around 60% were counted once. The ten biggest clones cover about 4.2% of the sample. Input material: PBMCs. The receptors were sampled from a male donor in good health and CMV-seropositive.

J is TRBJ1-2 and V is TRBV7-9, with 8 bases lining up with TRBD1. J gave up 7 bases and V 1 base, and 2 bases lay outside the gene matches. The germline V gene encodes CDR1 SEHNR and CDR2 FQNEAQ (reference sequence). The CDR3 is 13 amino acids. The CDR3 loop is CASSLGTGSGYTF. Here the CDR3 DNA reads TGTGCCAGCAGCTTAGGGACAGGGAGTGGCTACACCTTC.

The chain joins TRBV5-6 to TRBJ2-1; D not certain. This CDR3 has 18 amino acids. V was clipped by 0 bases and J by 1 base, with 17 bases between them. Germline V CDR1 and CDR2: SGHDT, YYEEEE. CDR3 amino acids: CASSLDGLLSLSYNEQFF. In DNA, the CDR3 is TGTGCCAGCAGCTTGGATGGTCTCCTGAGCCTTTCCTACAATGAGCAGTTCTTC.

This clone occurred once. The chain combines TRBV7-2 with TRBJ2-7; TRBD2 aligns across 7 bases. The germline gives CDR1 SGHTA, CDR2 FQGNSA. CDR3 length: 16 amino acids. J was trimmed by 5 bases and V by 2 bases; bases with no gene match: 12. This CDR3 reads CASSLLVFGGSDEQYF. In nucleotides, the CDR3 is TGTGCCAGCAGCTTATTAGTTTTTGGCGGGAGTGACGAGCAGTACTTC.

A few counts support this clone. The chain has TRBV5-8 and TRBJ2-1; 13 bases map to TRBD2. Germline trimming cut 7 bases from V and 8 bases from J; bases unmatched to any gene: 12. The germline CDR1 and CDR2 sequences are SGHTS and YDEGEE. This CDR3 comprises 16 residues. The CDR3 loop is CASDQGTSGGVYEQFF. As DNA, the CDR3 is TGTGCCAGCGATCAGGGAACTAGCGGGGGGGTCTATGAGCAGTTCTTC.

The table lists this clone with a count of one. This chain links TRBV9 with TRBJ1-2; 9 bases are shared with TRBD1. CDR1 SGDLS and CDR2 YYNGEE come from the germline V gene. V lost 0 bases to trimming and J lost 5 bases; unmatched junction nucleotides: 2. The CDR3 length is 14 residues. The CDR3 reads CASSVGTGEYGYTF. The CDR3, as DNA: TGTGCCAGCAGCGTAGGGACAGGGGAGTATGGCTACACCTTC.

The V and J genes are TRBV27 and TRBJ1-4, with D unclear. Germline assignment: CDR1 MNHEY and CDR2 SMNVEV (reference sequence). Trimming left V 5 bases short and J 0 bases short, with 22 bases between. The CDR3 contains 19 residues. As DNA, the CDR3 is TGTGCCAGCAGTACTTATAGCGGACGAGCCCATGCAACTAATGAAAAACTGTTTTTT. Translating gives CASSTYSGRAHATNEKLFF.

The chain has TRBV28 and TRBJ2-1; D is undetermined. Trimming took off 4 bases at V and 0 bases at J, with 13 bases between the two ends. Per germline, CDR1 MDHEN and CDR2 SYDVKM. The CDR3 is 16 amino acids. CDR3 region: CASSSLGPSSYNEQFF. DNA for the CDR3: TGTGCCAGCAGTTCCTTGGGCCCCAGCTCCTACAATGAGCAGTTCTTC.

In this sample, this clone turned up a few times. This chain uses TRBV7-3 with TRBJ2-3; 9 positions match TRBD2. After removal of 2 bases from V and 3 bases from J, the junction contained 12 bases not matched to a gene. Germline V CDR1 and CDR2: SGHTA, FQGTGA. The CDR3 runs 18 residues. For the CDR3, the DNA is TGTGCCAGCAGCTTAGAGCGGCGCGGGGGGGAATTAACAGATACGCAGTATTTT. Encoded protein: CASSLERRGGELTDTQYF.

The chain couples TRBV5-6 to TRBJ1-4, with D tentatively TRBD1 (6 bases). The CDR3 sequence is 15 residues long. The V gene's germline CDR1 is SGHDT and CDR2 YYEEEE. V lost 1 base to trimming and J lost 5 bases, with 12 bases between them. CDR3 protein: CASSLRGQRNEKLFF. CDR3 sequence (DNA): TGTGCCAGCAGCTTGAGGGGACAAAGGAATGAAAAACTGTTTTTT.

A few counts support this clone. V is TRBV2 and J is TRBJ1-5; tentative D call: TRBD1 (6 bases). The germline V gene encodes CDR1 SNHLY and CDR2 FYNNEI. The CDR3 is 14 residues long. Trimming cost V 7 bases and J 1 base, with 11 bases left between them. CDR3 coding DNA: TGTGCCAGCAATCAGGGGTCGAGCAATCAGCCCCAGCATTTT. This sequence encodes CASNQGSSNQPQHF.

The V gene is TRBV27, the J gene TRBJ1-6; TRBD1 matches 8 bases. Germline trimming cut 5 bases from V and 0 bases from J; bases unmatched to any gene: 15. The V gene's germline CDR1 is MNHEY and CDR2 SMNVEV (reference sequence). The CDR3 extends over 20 amino acids. CDR3 residues: CASSLTPDRAASSYNSPLHF. The DNA of the CDR3 is TGTGCCAGCAGTCTCACCCCGGACAGGGCCGCGAGCTCCTATAATTCACCCCTCCACTTT.

This clone was recorded a few times. The rearrangement uses TRBV27 and TRBJ1-1; possibly TRBD1 for D (6 bases). The V gene's germline CDR1 is MNHEY and CDR2 SMNVEV (reference sequence). The CDR3 spans 15 residues. Trimming took 2 bases from V and 4 from J, leaving 14 bases between them. The CDR3 region is CASSLQGSAGTEAFF. CDR3 bases: TGTGCCAGCAGTTTACAGGGGTCCGCCGGCACTGAAGCTTTCTTT.

In its sample, this clone was seen a few times. This rearrangement joins TRBV14 to TRBJ2-7, with no clear D. This CDR3 comprises 12 residues. V lost 1 base, J lost 3 bases, and 4 bases lay in between. Germline V CDR1 and CDR2: SGHDN, FVKESK. CDR3 DNA sequence: TGTGCCAGCAGCCAAGCCAACTACGAGCAGTACTTC. This gives the protein CASSQANYEQYF.

DNA for the CDR3: TGCAGCGTTAGCGGGGGGGGGACCAATGAGCAGTTCTTC. Amino acids: CSVSGGGTNEQFF. V is TRBV29-1 and J is TRBJ2-1; 10 bases align to TRBD2. The CDR3 is 13 residues long. CDR1 and CDR2 from the germline V gene are SQVTM and ANQGSEA. V shed 5 bases and J 6 bases; nucleotides not matched to a gene: 4.

The rearrangement links TRBV28 to TRBJ1-1; 7 nucleotides line up with TRBD1. Germline CDR1 and CDR2: MDHEN and SYDVKM. With V trimmed by 4 bases and J by 4 bases, 12 bases remained unmatched. The CDR3 is 16 amino acids. In DNA form, the CDR3 reads TGTGCCAGCAGTTCATACAGGGGAAGCAGGGGCACTGAAGCTTTCTTT. This sequence encodes CASSSYRGSRGTEAFF.

The chain has TRBV2 and TRBJ1-5, with D perhaps matching TRBD1 (6 bases). V lost 5 bases and J lost 3, with 11 bases in between. This CDR3 has 14 amino acids. CDR1 and CDR2 (germline): SNHLY, FYNNEI. CDR3: CASSSGEPNQPQHF. For the CDR3, the DNA is TGTGCCAGCAGTTCAGGGGAGCCCAATCAGCCCCAGCATTTT.

This clone was seen more than once but under ten times. The genes are TRBV9 and TRBJ2-5; 8 bases align to TRBD2. The CDR3 is 12 amino acids. Germline assignment: CDR1 SGDLS and CDR2 YYNGEE. V dropped 4 bases and J dropped 14; count of bases not matched to a gene: 10. The CDR3 nucleotides are TGTGCCAGCAGCCCCGGGGGGGGACGTCCATACTTC. Amino acids: CASSPGGGRPYF.

The rearrangement links TRBV15 to TRBJ2-7; 13 bases align to TRBD2. The V and J ends lost 3 bases and 2 bases, in that order; junction bases with no gene match: 1. There are 15 residues in the CDR3. Germline CDR1 is LNHNV and CDR2 is YYDKDF (reference sequence). CDR3 in amino acids: CATSSGLAGAYEQYF. CDR3 DNA sequence: TGTGCCACCAGCAGCGGACTAGCGGGGGCCTACGAGCAGTACTTC.

This CDR3 reads CASSERLQGGDEQYF. CDR3 nucleotides: TGTGCCAGCAGTGAACGGTTACAGGGGGGGGACGAGCAGTACTTC. The chain recombines TRBV6-1 with TRBJ2-7, with D tentatively TRBD1 (8 bases). Trimming removed 2 bases from V and 5 bases from J, with 16 bases in between. The CDR3 loop spans 15 amino acids. The germline V gene encodes CDR1 MNHNS and CDR2 SASEGT.

This clone was picked up a small number of times. The chain employs TRBV2 and TRBJ2-7, with TRBD2 as a possible D gene (5 bases). Germline V CDR1 and CDR2: SNHLY, FYNNEI. The V gene lost 8 bases and the J gene lost 4 bases, with 12 bases spanning the gap. This CDR3 has 12 residues. The CDR3 spells CASVSGFYEQYF. CDR3 in DNA: TGTGCCAGCGTCTCGGGATTTTACGAGCAGTACTTC. Full variable domain (rest looked up from reference TRBV2 and TRBJ2-7): EPEVTQTPSHQVTQMGQEVILRCVPISNHLYFYWYRQILGQKVEFLVSFYNNEISEKSEIFDDQFSVERPDGSNFTLKIRSTKLEDSAMYFCASVSGFYEQYFGPGTRLTVT.

This clone was seen a handful of times. The V gene is TRBV5-4, the J gene TRBJ1-4, with TRBD1 identical over 8 bases. J lost 6 bases, V lost 2 bases, and 3 bases had no gene match. CDR3 length: 14 residues. CDR1 is SGHNT, CDR2 YYREEE, per germline (reference sequence). In DNA, the CDR3 is TGTGCCAGCAGCTTTAAACAGGGGGATGAAAAACTGTTTTTT. Translated, it gives CASSFKQGDEKLFF.

V and J are TRBV4-1 and TRBJ2-5; the D gene is possibly TRBD1 (5 bases). The assigned J gene may be wrong: the sequence end matches TRBJ2-7 better. CDR3 length equals 15 residues. Per germline, CDR1 MGHRA and CDR2 YSYEKL. In DNA form, the CDR3 reads TGCGCCAGCAGCCGCCTTCCTGACAGTTTGTACGAGCAGTACTTC. Translated, it gives CASSRLPDSLYEQYF.

This clone was seen a handful of times. This sequence joins TRBV9 and TRBJ2-5; 9 bases fit TRBD2. Germline loops: CDR1 SGDLS, CDR2 YYNGEE. The J segment lost 5 bases and the V segment lost 4 bases, leaving 12 bases of the junction unmatched. This CDR3 spans 16 amino acids. The CDR3 nucleotides read TGTGCCAGCAGCCCCCGTTTAGCGGGAGCGGGGGAGACCCAGTACTTC. This encodes CASSPRLAGAGETQYF.

This chain uses TRBV19 with TRBJ2-3, with 10 bases lining up with TRBD2. The CDR3 covers 15 residues. CDR1 and CDR2 (germline): LNHDA, SQIVND (reference sequence). Trimming removed 5 bases from V and 4 bases from J; junction bases left unmatched: 6. As DNA, the CDR3 is TGTGCCAGTAGTCCCGGGACTAGCGAGTCAGATACGCAGTATTTT. This sequence encodes CASSPGTSESDTQYF.

J is TRBJ1-1 and V is TRBV5-6; weak D call: TRBD1 (6 bases). From germline, CDR1 is SGHDT and CDR2 YYEEEE. The CDR3 covers 16 residues. Trimming removed 2 bases from V and 5 bases from J, with 19 bases in between. This CDR3 is CASSFGQGTIVTEAFF. The CDR3 region has the DNA TGTGCCAGCAGCTTCGGTCAGGGGACGATCGTTACTGAAGCTTTCTTT.

The J gene is TRBJ2-1, the V gene TRBV2; TRBD2 matches at 10 bases. The CDR3 extends over 14 amino acids. V shed 6 bases and J 7 bases; nucleotides not matched to a gene: 6. Germline CDR1 is SNHLY and CDR2 is FYNNEI. DNA of the CDR3: TGTGCCAGCAGGGTAGCGGGAGGAGGTAATGAGCAGTTCTTC. Encoded protein: CASRVAGGGNEQFF.

V usage is TRBV6-4 and J usage is TRBJ1-1; no clear D gene. Germline-derived CDR1 and CDR2 are MRHNA and SNTAGT. The CDR3 is 13 amino acids. Trimming stripped 6 bases from V and 0 bases from J, with 8 bases between. CDR3 in amino acids: CASSEVLNTEAFF. In nucleotides, the CDR3 is TGTGCCAGCAGCGAGGTTCTGAACACTGAAGCTTTCTTT.

The chain links TRBV7-8 to TRBJ1-6; no clear D. Germline values: CDR1 SGHVS, CDR2 FQNEAQ. The CDR3 sequence is 12 residues long. Trimming took off 5 bases at V and 10 bases at J, with 9 bases between the two ends. The CDR3 DNA sequence: TGTGCCAGCAGCCAGAGGAACTCACCCCTCCACTTT. Amino acids: CASSQRNSPLHF.